The next 22 T cell receptor beta chains were all read from a single sample in a study of T cells in Graves' hyperthyroidism and ophthalmopathy. RNA transcripts yielded amplified TCR beta CDR3 regions. Carried out on the TCR CDR3, a first-round RT-PCR used the HTBI primer set. TCRdb called the multiplex PCR reads again in MiXCR, with one record for every CDR3 protein. Altogether under 400,000 distinct CDR3 sequences are present, 18% being singletons, with the ten largest covering around 16%. Sequenced: blood. Receptors were obtained from a woman between 40 and 50 years old with Graves' ophthalmopathy.

This clonotype was seen ten or more times. The genes are TRBV28 and TRBJ2-3; D is ambiguous. CDR1 and CDR2 (germline): MDHEN, SYDVKM. This CDR3 has 12 amino acids. Deletions cut 5 bases from V and 3 bases from J, with 6 bases between. This CDR3 is CASSLQTDTQYF. The CDR3 nucleotides are TGTGCCAGCAGTCTCCAGACAGATACGCAGTATTTT.

In this sample, this clonotype turned up many times. The CDR3, as DNA: TGTGCCAGCGGAGGTGTGAACACTGAAGCTTTCTTT. Protein product: CASGGVNTEAFF. The chain couples TRBV2 to TRBJ1-1; unclear D gene. CDR1 and CDR2 from the germline V gene are SNHLY and FYNNEI. The CDR3 consists of 12 residues. Trimming took off 8 bases at V and 0 bases at J, with 7 bases between the two ends.

This clonotype was found many times. The chain links TRBV6-5 to TRBJ2-7, with D possibly being TRBD1 (6 bases). The CDR3 totals 13 residues. V lost 4 bases and J 7 bases, leaving 14 bases between the germline ends. Germline-derived CDR1 and CDR2 are MNHEY and SVGAGI. CDR3 DNA: TGTGCCAGCAGTTCCCAGGGGCGGTGGGAGCAGTACTTC. This sequence encodes CASSSQGRWEQYF.

This clonotype has a count of ten or more. This rearrangement joins TRBV12-3 or TRBV12-4 to TRBJ2-2; D is uncertain. The CDR3 length is 14 residues. V was clipped by 6 bases and J by 7 bases, with 15 bases between them. Here the CDR3 DNA reads TGTGCCAGCAGATTGTATGGGTCTGGCGGGGAGCTGTTTTTT. Its protein is CASRLYGSGGELFF.

There are many counts of this clonotype. V is TRBV19 and J is TRBJ1-5; 11 nucleotides align to TRBD1. The V segment lost 3 bases and the J segment 3 bases; nucleotides outside the gene matches: 4. CDR3 length: 16 residues. CDR1 is LNHDA, CDR2 SQIVND, per germline (reference sequence). As DNA, the CDR3 is TGTGCCAGTAGTATGATGGACAGGGGGCCCAATCAGCCCCAGCATTTT. This gives the protein CASSMMDRGPNQPQHF.

V is TRBV30 and J is TRBJ1-5; D perhaps matches TRBD1 (5 bases). Trimming removed 3 bases at V and 6 bases at J, with 12 bases between. This CDR3 has 13 amino acids. Looked up from germline, CDR1 is GTSNPN and CDR2 is SVGIG (reference sequence). The CDR3 DNA reads as TGTGCCTGGAGCCTAATCGGGGGTCAGCCCCAGCATTTT. Amino acid sequence: CAWSLIGGQPQHF.

This clonotype has a count of ten or more. The chain combines TRBV6-2 or TRBV6-3 with TRBJ2-2; tentatively, D is TRBD1 (6 bases). V was cut by 8 bases and J by 2 bases, with 18 bases left in between. CDR1 and CDR2 (germline): MNHEY, SVGEGT. There are 16 residues in the CDR3. CDR3 loop: CASRLGGRINTGELFF. The CDR3 bases are TGTGCCAGCCGTTTAGGGGGACGCATAAACACCGGGGAGCTGTTTTTT.

The rearrangement links TRBV12-3 or TRBV12-4 to TRBJ1-1; no clear D gene. The CDR3 extends over 13 amino acids. The ends were cut back, 3 bases at V and 5 bases at J, with 10 bases in the middle. CDR3 region: CASSFARNTEAFF. CDR3 nucleotide sequence: TGTGCCAGCAGTTTTGCCAGGAATACTGAAGCTTTCTTT.

This clonotype came up many times. The chain is built from TRBV27 and TRBJ2-5, with unresolved D. CDR3 size: 14 residues. Deletions cut 0 bases from V and 5 bases from J, with 10 bases between. Germline V gene sequence: CDR1 MNHEY, CDR2 SMNVEV (reference sequence). Here the CDR3 reads CASSLSGIHETQYF. The CDR3, as DNA: TGTGCCAGCAGTTTATCAGGGATTCATGAGACCCAGTACTTC.

The rearrangement uses TRBV6-1 and TRBJ2-7, with D hard to call. V was clipped by 6 bases and J by 3 bases, with 21 bases between them. The CDR3 is 16 residues long. CDR1 is MNHNS and CDR2 is SASEGT in the germline V gene. The DNA of the CDR3 is TGTGCCAGCAGCCAACCCGGTAGGACCACACACTACGAGCAGTACTTC. It specifies CASSQPGRTTHYEQYF.

Ten or more counts support this clonotype. The J gene is TRBJ1-2, the V gene TRBV10-3, with D possibly matching TRBD1 (5 bases). Trimming cost V 0 bases and J 4 bases, with 15 bases left between them. CDR3 length: 16 amino acids. Germline V gene data show CDR1 as ENHRY and CDR2 as SYGVKD. CDR3 in amino acids: CAISESKQALLYGYTF. The CDR3 nucleotides are TGTGCCATCAGTGAGTCGAAACAGGCTCTACTCTATGGCTACACCTTC.

This clonotype showed up just a few times. The V and J genes are TRBV5-6 and TRBJ2-7, with D possibly matching TRBD2 (7 bases). Germline V gene lookup returns CDR1 SGHDT and CDR2 YYEEEE. The CDR3 loop spans 16 amino acids. Trimming left V 4 bases short and J 2 bases short, with 19 bases between. CDR3 protein: CASSQIKAGHTYEQYF. CDR3 DNA sequence: TGTGCCAGCAGCCAAATTAAAGCGGGACACACCTACGAGCAGTACTTC.

In nucleotides, the CDR3 is TGCAGTGCAGAGAGCAGGAGGGGGAGGTTGGGAGAGACCCAGTACTTC. Translation: CSAESRRGRLGETQYF. The chain carries TRBV20-1 and TRBJ2-5; the D gene could be TRBD1 or TRBD2 (6 bases each). The length of the CDR3 is 16 residues. CDR1 and CDR2 (germline): DFQATT, SNEGSKA (reference sequence). V was shortened by 6 bases and J by 4 bases, with 24 bases between the two germline ends.

DNA of the CDR3: TGTGCCAGCAGTTTAGCAATCGGGGAGCTGTTTTTT. Residues: CASSLAIGELFF. The rearrangement links TRBV12-3 or TRBV12-4 to TRBJ2-2; no reliable D call. V was cut by 0 bases and J by 7 bases, with 3 bases left in between. This CDR3 is 12 amino acids long.

This clonotype was counted at least ten times. The chain joins TRBV18 to TRBJ2-2; D is uncertain. Germline V gene data show CDR1 as KGHSH and CDR2 as LQKENI. V lost 6 bases to trimming and J lost 7 bases, with 18 bases between them. The CDR3 has 15 residues. CDR3 nucleotide sequence: TGTGCCAGCTCGCGTGACACCCTCCGTGGCGGGGAGCTGTTTTTT. The encoded protein is CASSRDTLRGGELFF.

The chain is built from TRBV2 and TRBJ1-2; D call uncertain. V was pared by 1 base and J by 2 bases, with 8 bases between. Germline V lookup: CDR1 SNHLY, CDR2 FYNNEI. This CDR3 comprises 14 residues. The CDR3 loop reads CASSEVGVNYGYTF. The CDR3 DNA is TGTGCCAGCAGTGAAGTCGGAGTCAACTATGGCTACACCTTC.

This clonotype was counted ten times or more. This chain links TRBV2 with TRBJ2-4; D may be TRBD1 or TRBD2 (5 bases each). Looked up from germline, CDR1 is SNHLY and CDR2 is FYNNEI. The CDR3 sequence is 16 residues long. V was pared by 7 bases and J by 3 bases, with 19 bases between. CDR3 amino acids: CASTLAGISGKNIQYF. The DNA for the CDR3 is TGTGCCAGCACCCTAGCAGGGATCTCAGGCAAAAACATTCAGTACTTC.

The table lists this clonotype with many counts. V is TRBV12-3 or TRBV12-4 and J is TRBJ2-2; either TRBD1 or TRBD2 may fit D (5 bases each). This CDR3 region has 15 residues. Trimming pared 3 bases from V and 1 base from J, leaving 9 bases between. This chain's CDR3 is CASSLGRVNTGELFF. CDR3 nucleotides: TGTGCCAGCAGTTTGGGACGGGTGAACACCGGGGAGCTGTTTTTT.

Notes on this clonotype: One end of the junction varies from germline; a read error may be responsible. CDR3 amino acids: CPTSGRARETQYF. In DNA, the CDR3 is TGCCCAACTAGCGGGAGGGCCCGAGAGACCCAGTACTTC. The genes are TRBV6-1 and TRBJ2-5; 13 nucleotides agree with TRBD2. Per the germline V gene, CDR1 is MNHNS and CDR2 is SASEGT. CDR3 length equals 13 residues.

This chain uses TRBV12-3 or TRBV12-4 with TRBJ2-7; D possibly matches TRBD1 or TRBD2 (5 bases each). The CDR3 has 15 residues. V lost 3 bases, J lost 8 bases, and 20 bases lay in between. The CDR3 loop is CASSFMGESRNQQYF. CDR3 nucleotide sequence: TGTGCCAGCAGTTTTATGGGGGAGTCTAGGAACCAGCAGTACTTC.

About this clonotype: The junction departs from germline at one end; a sequencing error may be responsible. This chain connects TRBV30 to TRBJ1-5; D unresolved. Germline-derived CDR1 and CDR2 are GTSNPN and SVGIG (reference sequence). The CDR3 totals 12 residues. CDR3 in DNA: TGTGCCTGGAGTGTATCGGGTCAGTCCCAGCATTTT. Amino acid sequence: CAWSVSGQSQHF.

This sequence joins TRBV6-5 and TRBJ1-1; D gene unclear. Germline CDR1 MNHEY, CDR2 SVGAGI. CDR3 length: 15 residues. V lost 0 bases and J lost 1, with 9 bases in between. The CDR3, as DNA: TGTGCCAGCAGTTACTCGAGGATGGAGAACACTGAAGCTTTCTTT. Encoded protein: CASSYSRMENTEAFF.